This TCR beta chain stems from a study of early T cells in non-severe SARS-CoV-2 infection. This clonotype was observed a handful of times. Separate cDNA molecules each had unique molecular identifiers attached to them. TCRdb reprocessed the 5' RACE reads via MiXCR and lists one record per CDR3 protein. Of 80,000 or so distinct CDR3 sequences in the sample, over 13% were seen once. This TCR was recovered from an adult who was a healthcare worker with PCR-confirmed SARS-CoV-2 infection or an uninfected control (not recorded which). Sequenced input: whole blood.

CDR3 loop: CASSPGGVNQPQHF. CDR3 nucleotides: TGTGCCAGCAGCCCAGGGGGAGTCAATCAGCCCCAGCATTTT. This chain joins TRBV9 and TRBJ1-5; 7 bases line up with TRBD1. This CDR3 contains 14 residues. CDR1 and CDR2 from the germline V gene are SGDLS and YYNGEE. J gave up 3 bases and V 4 bases, and 4 bases lay outside the gene matches.